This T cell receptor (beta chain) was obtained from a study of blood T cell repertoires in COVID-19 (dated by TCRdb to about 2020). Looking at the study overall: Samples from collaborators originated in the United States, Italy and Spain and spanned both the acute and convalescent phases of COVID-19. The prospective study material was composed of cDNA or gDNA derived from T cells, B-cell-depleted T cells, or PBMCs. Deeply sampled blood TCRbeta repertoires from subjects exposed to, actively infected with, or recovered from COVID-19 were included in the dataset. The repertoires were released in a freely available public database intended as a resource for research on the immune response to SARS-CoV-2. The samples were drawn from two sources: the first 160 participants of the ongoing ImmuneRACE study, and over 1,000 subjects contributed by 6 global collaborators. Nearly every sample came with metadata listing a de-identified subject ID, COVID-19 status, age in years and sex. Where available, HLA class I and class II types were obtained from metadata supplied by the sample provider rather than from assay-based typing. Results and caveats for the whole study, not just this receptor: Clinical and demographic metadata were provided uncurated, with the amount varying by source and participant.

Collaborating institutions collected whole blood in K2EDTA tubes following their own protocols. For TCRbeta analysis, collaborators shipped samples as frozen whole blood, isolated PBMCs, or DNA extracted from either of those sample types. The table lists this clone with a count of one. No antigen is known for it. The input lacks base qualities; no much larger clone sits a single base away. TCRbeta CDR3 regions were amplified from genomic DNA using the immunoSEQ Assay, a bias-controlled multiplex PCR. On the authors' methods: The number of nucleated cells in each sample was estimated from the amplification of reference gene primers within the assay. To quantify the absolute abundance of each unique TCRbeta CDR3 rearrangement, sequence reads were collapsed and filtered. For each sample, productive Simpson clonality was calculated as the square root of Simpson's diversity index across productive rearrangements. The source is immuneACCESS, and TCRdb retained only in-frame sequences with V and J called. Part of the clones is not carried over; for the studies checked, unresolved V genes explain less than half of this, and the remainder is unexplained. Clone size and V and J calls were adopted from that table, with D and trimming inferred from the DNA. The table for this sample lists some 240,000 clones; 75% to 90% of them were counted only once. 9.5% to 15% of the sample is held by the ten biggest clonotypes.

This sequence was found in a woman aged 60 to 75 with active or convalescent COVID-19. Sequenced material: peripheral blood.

The DNA sequence is as follows: TGTGCCACCAGTAAGAACAGGGGAAATCAGCCCCAGCATTTT. Translated, this is CATSKNRGNQPQHF. Recombination joined TRBV15 with TRBJ1-5, with 7 bases in between that match TRBD1. Including the terminal cysteine and phenylalanine, the CDR3 comprises 14 residues. This entry keeps only the CDR3 DNA: 42 bases, framed from base 1. V lost 6 bases and J lost 4 bases, and the count of bases not matched to a germline gene is 6. CDR1 and CDR2 are read off the germline V gene (reference sequence) as LNHNV and YYDKDF. Outside the CDR3, residues come from the reference TRBV15 and TRBJ1-5 proteins, so the full variable domain is: DAMVIQNPRYQVTQFGKPVTLSCSQTLNHNVMYWYQQKSSQAPKLLFHYYDKDFNNEADTPDNFQSRRPNTSFCFLDIRSPGLGDTAMYLCATSKNRGNQPQHFGDGTRLSIL.